The rows below give T cell receptor beta chains drawn from one sample of a study of cytomegalovirus exposure and HLA in healthy donors. Clones were sequenced by immunoSEQ multiplex PCR, and TCRdb holds only the in-frame ones, with some missing. This table holds tens of thousands of clones. The sample taken for sequencing was PBMCs. The receptors come from a woman aged 40 to 49 in good health and CMV-seropositive. CDR3s include the opening cysteine and the closing phenylalanine or tryptophan. A D gene is named only where the DNA matches it firmly.

TRBD2 TRBJ2-7 TRBV11-2 CASSLVGTSGSYEQYF TGTGCCAGCAGCTTAGTAGGGACTAGCGGGTCCTACGAGCAGTACTTC
. TRBJ2-5 TRBV2 CASSARAIQETQYF TGTGCCAGCAGTGCCAGGGCTATCCAAGAGACCCAGTACTTC
. TRBJ2-5 TRBV28 CASSRTQTGETQYF TGTGCCAGCAGCCGAACTCAAACCGGAGAGACCCAGTACTTC
TRBD1 TRBJ1-4 TRBV28 CASRSSGGSGEKLFF TGTGCCAGCAGATCCTCAGGGGGGTCGGGTGAAAAACTGTTTTTT
. TRBJ2-1 TRBV21-1 CASSKLAGARNNEQFF TGTGCCAGCAGCAAACTAGCGGGAGCTCGGAACAATGAGCAGTTCTTC
TRBD2 TRBJ2-1 TRBV7-3 CASMMAGDNNEQFF TGTGCCAGCATGATGGCGGGAGATAATAATGAGCAGTTCTTC
. TRBJ2-7 TRBV6-5 CASSFSGVPSYEQYF TGTGCCAGCAGTTTCTCAGGGGTTCCCTCCTACGAGCAGTACTTC
. TRBJ1-6 TRBV2 CASRRDNYNSPLHF TGTGCCAGCAGACGGGACAACTATAATTCACCCCTCCACTTT
TRBD1 TRBJ1-2 TRBV28 CASSSGTGLNGYTF TGTGCCAGCAGTTCCGGGACAGGCTTGAATGGCTACACCTTC
TRBD1 TRBJ1-2 TRBV29-1 CSVETGVDYTF TGCAGCGTTGAGACAGGGGTAGACTACACCTTC
TRBD1 TRBJ1-2 TRBV11-2 CASRRPGTGSYGYTF TGTGCCAGCAGGCGTCCCGGGACAGGATCCTATGGCTACACCTTC
. TRBJ2-7 TRBV7-8 CASSFITIKPGHADYEQYF TGTGCCAGCAGCTTCATCACTATAAAACCGGGACACGCCGACTACGAGCAGTACTTC
. TRBJ2-7 TRBV11-1 CASGRSTGEDEQYF TGTGCCAGCGGCCGCAGTACAGGGGAGGACGAGCAGTACTTC
TRBD1 TRBJ2-7 TRBV7-6 CASSPTGAYEQYF TGTGCCAGCAGCCCGACAGGGGCATACGAGCAGTACTTC
. TRBJ2-5 TRBV5-4 CASSRSTSNGTQYF TGTGCCAGCAGCCGTTCTACTAGTAACGGGACCCAGTACTTC
. TRBJ2-1 TRBV6-4 CASSLTGPPYNEQFF TGTGCCAGCAGCTTGACAGGACCTCCCTACAATGAGCAGTTCTTC
TRBD2 TRBJ2-3 TRBV11-2 CASSPLAGGTDTQYF TGTGCCAGCAGTCCTCTAGCGGGGGGAACAGATACGCAGTATTTT
. TRBJ1-2 TRBV19 CASSPTQGGRDGYTF TGTGCCAGTAGTCCCACCCAGGGAGGAAGGGACGGCTACACCTTC